The present TCR beta chain was sequenced within a study of monozygotic twins with inflammatory bowel disease. Concerning this clonotype: Its antigen is as yet unknown.

General observations from the study: Limited statistical power may explain no repertoire similarity difference between concordant and discordant twins.

Someone took an approximately 2.5 ml blood sample from each of the donors. The CDR3 has 16 residues. UMIs bearing a 6-nucleotide sample barcode were added through template switching. TCRalpha and TCRbeta cDNA went through two nested PCRs of about 15 and 9 cycles. TCRdb re-called the 5' RACE reads and gives one entry per CDR3 protein, without DNA. The sample table sets out a few hundred thousand distinct CDR3 sequences. Material for sequencing was blood. This sequence originates from a human donor with ulcerative colitis or Crohn's disease, or a healthy co-twin of an affected twin (not recorded which). V gene TRBV12-3 or TRBV12-4 combines with J gene TRBJ2-3; TCRdb gives TRBD2 as the D gene, but with no DNA this cannot be confirmed. This chain's CDR3 is CASSPLTSGRTDTQYF.